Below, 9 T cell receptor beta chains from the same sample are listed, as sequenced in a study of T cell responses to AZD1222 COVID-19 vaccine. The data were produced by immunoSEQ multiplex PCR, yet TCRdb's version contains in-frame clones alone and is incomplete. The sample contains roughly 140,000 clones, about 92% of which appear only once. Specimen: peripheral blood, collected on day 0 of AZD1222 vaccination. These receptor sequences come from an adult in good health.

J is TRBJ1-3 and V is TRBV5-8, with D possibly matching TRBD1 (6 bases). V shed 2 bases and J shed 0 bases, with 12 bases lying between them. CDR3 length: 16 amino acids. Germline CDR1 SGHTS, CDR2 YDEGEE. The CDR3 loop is CASSFGYRASGNTIYF. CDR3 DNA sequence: TGTGCCAGCAGCTTTGGGTACAGGGCCTCTGGAAACACCATATATTTT. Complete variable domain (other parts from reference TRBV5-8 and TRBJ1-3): EAGVTQSPTHLIKTRGQQATLRCSPISGHTSVYWYQQALGLGLQFLLWYDEGEERNRGNFPPRFSGRQFPNYSSELNVNALELEDSALYLCASSFGYRASGNTIYFGEGSWLTVV.

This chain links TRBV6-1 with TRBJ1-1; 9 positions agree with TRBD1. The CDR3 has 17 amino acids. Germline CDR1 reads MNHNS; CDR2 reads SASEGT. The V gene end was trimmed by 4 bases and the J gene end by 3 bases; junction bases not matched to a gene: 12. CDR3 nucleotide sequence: TGTGCCAGCAGTGCCGGGTCGGGGACAGGGTCGCACACTGAAGCTTTCTTT. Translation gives CASSAGSGTGSHTEAFF.

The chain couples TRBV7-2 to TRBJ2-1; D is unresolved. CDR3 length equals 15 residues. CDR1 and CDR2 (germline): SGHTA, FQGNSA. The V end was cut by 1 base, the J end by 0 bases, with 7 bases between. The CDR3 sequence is CASSLEGSSYNEQFF. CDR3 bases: TGTGCCAGCAGCTTAGAAGGAAGCTCCTACAATGAGCAGTTCTTC.

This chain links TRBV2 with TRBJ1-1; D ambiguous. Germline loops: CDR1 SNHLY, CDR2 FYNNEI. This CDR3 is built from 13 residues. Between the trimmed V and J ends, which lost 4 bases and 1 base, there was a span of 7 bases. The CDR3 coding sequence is TGTGCCAGCAGTGCGGTCGCGAACACTGAAGCTTTCTTT. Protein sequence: CASSAVANTEAFF. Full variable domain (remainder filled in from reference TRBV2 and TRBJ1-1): EPEVTQTPSHQVTQMGQEVILRCVPISNHLYFYWYRQILGQKVEFLVSFYNNEISEKSEIFDDQFSVERPDGSNFTLKIRSTKLEDSAMYFCASSAVANTEAFFGQGTRLTVV.

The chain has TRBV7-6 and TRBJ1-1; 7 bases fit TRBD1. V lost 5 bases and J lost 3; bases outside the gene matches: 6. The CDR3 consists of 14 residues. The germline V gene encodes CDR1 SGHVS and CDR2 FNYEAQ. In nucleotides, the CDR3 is TGTGCCAGCAGCACAGGGGATATGGACACTGAAGCTTTCTTT. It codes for CASSTGDMDTEAFF.

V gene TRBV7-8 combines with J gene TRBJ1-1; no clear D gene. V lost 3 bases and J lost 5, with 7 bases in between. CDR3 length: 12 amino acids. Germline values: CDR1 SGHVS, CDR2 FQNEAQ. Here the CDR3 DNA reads TGTGCCAGCAGCTTCATTGGTACTGAAGCTTTCTTT. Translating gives CASSFIGTEAFF.

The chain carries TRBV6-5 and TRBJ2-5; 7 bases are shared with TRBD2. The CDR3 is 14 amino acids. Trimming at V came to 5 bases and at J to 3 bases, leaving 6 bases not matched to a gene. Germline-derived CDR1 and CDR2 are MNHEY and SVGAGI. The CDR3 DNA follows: TGTGCCAGCAGTATCAGCGGGGTAAAAGAGACCCAGTACTTC. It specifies CASSISGVKETQYF.

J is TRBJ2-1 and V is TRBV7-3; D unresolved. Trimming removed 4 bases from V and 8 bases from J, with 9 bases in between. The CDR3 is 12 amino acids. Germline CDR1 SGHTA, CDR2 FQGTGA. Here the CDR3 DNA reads TGTGCCAGCAGCTCCGACCGGGATGAGCAGTTCTTC. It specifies CASSSDRDEQFF. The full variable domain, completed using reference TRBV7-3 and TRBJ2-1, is GAGVSQTPSNKVTEKGKYVELRCDPISGHTALYWYRQSLGQGPEFLIYFQGTGAADDSGLPNDRFFAVRPEGSVSTLKIQRTERGDSAVYLCASSSDRDEQFFGPGTRLTVL.

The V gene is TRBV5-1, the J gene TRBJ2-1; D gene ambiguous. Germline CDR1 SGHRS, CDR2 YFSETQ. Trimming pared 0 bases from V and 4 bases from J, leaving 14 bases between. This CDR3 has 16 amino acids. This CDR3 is CASSLDGGTMYNEQFF. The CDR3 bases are TGCGCCAGCAGCTTGGATGGCGGCACTATGTACAATGAGCAGTTCTTC.